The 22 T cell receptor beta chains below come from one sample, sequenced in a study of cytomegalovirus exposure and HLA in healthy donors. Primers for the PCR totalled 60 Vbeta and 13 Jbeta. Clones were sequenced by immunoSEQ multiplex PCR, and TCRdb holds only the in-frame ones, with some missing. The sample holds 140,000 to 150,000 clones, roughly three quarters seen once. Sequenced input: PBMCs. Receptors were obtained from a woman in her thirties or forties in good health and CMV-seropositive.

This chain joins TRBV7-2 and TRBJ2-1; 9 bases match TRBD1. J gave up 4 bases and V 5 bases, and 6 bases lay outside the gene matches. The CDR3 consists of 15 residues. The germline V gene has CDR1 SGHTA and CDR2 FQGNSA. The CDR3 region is CASSRGQGGYNEQFF. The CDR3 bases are TGTGCCAGCAGCCGGGGACAGGGAGGGTACAATGAGCAGTTCTTC.

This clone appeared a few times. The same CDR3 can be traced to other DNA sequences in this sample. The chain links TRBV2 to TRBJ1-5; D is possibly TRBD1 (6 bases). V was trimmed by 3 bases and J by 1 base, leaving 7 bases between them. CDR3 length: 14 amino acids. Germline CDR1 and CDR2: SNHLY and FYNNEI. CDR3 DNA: TGTGCCAGCAGTGAGCAGGGGAGCAATCAGCCCCAGCATTTT. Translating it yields CASSEQGSNQPQHF. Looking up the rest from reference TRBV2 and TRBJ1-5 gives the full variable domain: EPEVTQTPSHQVTQMGQEVILRCVPISNHLYFYWYRQILGQKVEFLVSFYNNEISEKSEIFDDQFSVERPDGSNFTLKIRSTKLEDSAMYFCASSEQGSNQPQHFGDGTRLSIL.

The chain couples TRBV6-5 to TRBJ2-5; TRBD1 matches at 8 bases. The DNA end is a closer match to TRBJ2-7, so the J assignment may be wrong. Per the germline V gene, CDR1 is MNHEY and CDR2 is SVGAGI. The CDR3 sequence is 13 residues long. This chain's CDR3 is CATAGTGSYEQYF. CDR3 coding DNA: TGTGCCACGGCGGGGACAGGCAGCTACGAGCAGTACTTC.

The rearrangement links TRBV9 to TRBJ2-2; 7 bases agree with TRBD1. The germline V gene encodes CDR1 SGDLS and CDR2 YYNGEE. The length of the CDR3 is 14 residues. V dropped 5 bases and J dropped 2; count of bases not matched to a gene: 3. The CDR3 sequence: CASRPGGNTGELFF. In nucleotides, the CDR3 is TGTGCCAGCAGGCCAGGGGGAAACACCGGGGAGCTGTTTTTT. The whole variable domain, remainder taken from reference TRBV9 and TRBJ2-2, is DSGVTQTPKHLITATGQRVTLRCSPRSGDLSVYWYQQSLDQGLQFLIQYYNGEERAKGNILERFSAQQFPDLHSELNLSSLELGDSALYFCASRPGGNTGELFFGEGSRLTVL.

The CDR3 nucleotides are TGTGCCAGCAGTGAACAGGGGATTGCCAAAAACATTCAGTACTTC. Protein sequence: CASSEQGIAKNIQYF. The J gene is TRBJ2-4, the V gene TRBV2; maybe TRBD1 (6 bases). The CDR3 consists of 15 residues. The germline gives CDR1 SNHLY, CDR2 FYNNEI. The germline V and J ends were trimmed by 2 bases and 1 base, with 9 bases remaining between them.

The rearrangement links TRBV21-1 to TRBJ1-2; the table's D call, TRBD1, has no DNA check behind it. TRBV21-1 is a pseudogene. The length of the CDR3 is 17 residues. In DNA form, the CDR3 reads TGTGCCAGCAGCTCCTACGACAGGCTCCCGGGAAACTATGGCTACACCTTC. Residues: CASSSYDRLPGNYGYTF.

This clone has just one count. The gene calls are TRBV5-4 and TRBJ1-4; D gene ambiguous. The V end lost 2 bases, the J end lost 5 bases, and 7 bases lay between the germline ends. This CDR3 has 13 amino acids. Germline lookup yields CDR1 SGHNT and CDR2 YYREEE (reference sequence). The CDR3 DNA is TGTGCCAGCAGCTTAACAGTCAATGAAAAACTGTTTTTT. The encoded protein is CASSLTVNEKLFF.

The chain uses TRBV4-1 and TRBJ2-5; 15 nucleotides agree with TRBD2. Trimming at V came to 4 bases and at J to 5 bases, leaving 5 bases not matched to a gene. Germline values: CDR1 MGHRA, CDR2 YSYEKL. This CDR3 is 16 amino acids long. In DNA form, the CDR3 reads TGCGCCAGCAGCCGGACTAGCGGGGGGGCGTTTGAGACCCAGTACTTC. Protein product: CASSRTSGGAFETQYF.

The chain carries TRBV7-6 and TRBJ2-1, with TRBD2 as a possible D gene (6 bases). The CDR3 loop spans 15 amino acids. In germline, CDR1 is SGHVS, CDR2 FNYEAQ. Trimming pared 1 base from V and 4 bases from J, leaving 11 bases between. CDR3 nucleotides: TGTGCCAGCAGCTTAGTGGGAGGACCTTACAATGAGCAGTTCTTC. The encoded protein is CASSLVGGPYNEQFF.

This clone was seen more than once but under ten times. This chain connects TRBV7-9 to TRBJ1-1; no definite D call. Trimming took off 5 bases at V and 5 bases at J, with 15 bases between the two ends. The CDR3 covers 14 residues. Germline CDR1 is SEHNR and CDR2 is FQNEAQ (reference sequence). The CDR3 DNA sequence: TGTGCCAGCAGCCCCGTGGGCTTACAGACTGAAGCTTTCTTT. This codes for CASSPVGLQTEAFF.

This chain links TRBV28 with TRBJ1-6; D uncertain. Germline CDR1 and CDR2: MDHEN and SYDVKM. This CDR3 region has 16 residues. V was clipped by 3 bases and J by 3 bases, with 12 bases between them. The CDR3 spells CASSLSSTHYNSPLHF. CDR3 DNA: TGTGCCAGCAGTTTGTCGTCTACCCACTATAATTCACCCCTCCACTTT.

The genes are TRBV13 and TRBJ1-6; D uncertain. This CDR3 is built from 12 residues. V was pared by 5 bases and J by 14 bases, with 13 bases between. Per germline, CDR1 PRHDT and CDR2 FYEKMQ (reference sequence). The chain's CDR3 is CASSISSGTLHF. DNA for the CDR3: TGTGCCAGCAGCATTTCCTCCGGGACCCTCCACTTT. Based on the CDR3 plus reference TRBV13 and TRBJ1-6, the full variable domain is AAGVIQSPRHLIKEKRETATLKCYPIPRHDTVYWYQQGPGQDPQFLISFYEKMQSDKGSIPDRFSAQQFSDYHSELNMSSLELGDSALYFCASSISSGTLHFGNGTRLTVT.

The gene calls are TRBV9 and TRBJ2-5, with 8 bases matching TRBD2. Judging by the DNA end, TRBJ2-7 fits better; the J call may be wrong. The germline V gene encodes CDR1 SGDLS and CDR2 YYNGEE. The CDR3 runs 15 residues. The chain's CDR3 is CASSVGLAGSYEQYF. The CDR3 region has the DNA TGTGCCAGCAGCGTAGGTCTAGCGGGTTCCTACGAGCAGTACTTC.

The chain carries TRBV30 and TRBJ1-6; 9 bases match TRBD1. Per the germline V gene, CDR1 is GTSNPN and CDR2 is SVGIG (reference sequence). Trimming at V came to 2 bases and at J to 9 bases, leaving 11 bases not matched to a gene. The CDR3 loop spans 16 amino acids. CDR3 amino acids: CAWSRVKQGASSPLHF. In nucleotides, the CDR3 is TGTGCCTGGAGTAGGGTGAAACAGGGGGCCAGTTCACCCCTCCACTTT.

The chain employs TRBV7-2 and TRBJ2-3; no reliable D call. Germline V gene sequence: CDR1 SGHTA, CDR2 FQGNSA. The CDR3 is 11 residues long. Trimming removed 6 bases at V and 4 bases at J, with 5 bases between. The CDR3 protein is CASSLADTQYF. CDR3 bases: TGTGCCAGCAGTCTAGCAGATACGCAGTATTTT.

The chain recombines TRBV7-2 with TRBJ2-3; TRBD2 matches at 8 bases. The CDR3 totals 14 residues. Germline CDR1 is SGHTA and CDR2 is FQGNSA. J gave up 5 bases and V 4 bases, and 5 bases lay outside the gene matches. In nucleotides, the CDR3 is TGTGCCAGCAGCTCCTTTGCGGGGGGAGATACGCAGTATTTT. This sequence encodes CASSSFAGGDTQYF.

The DNA for the CDR3 is TGCAGCGTTGTGGAGGGGTTCACTGAAGCTTTCTTT. As protein: CSVVEGFTEAFF. The chain joins TRBV29-1 to TRBJ1-1, with D perhaps matching TRBD1 (5 bases). Germline CDR1 is SQVTM and CDR2 is ANQGSEA. With 4 bases removed from V and 4 bases from J, the gap between germline ends came to 10 bases. This CDR3 contains 12 residues.

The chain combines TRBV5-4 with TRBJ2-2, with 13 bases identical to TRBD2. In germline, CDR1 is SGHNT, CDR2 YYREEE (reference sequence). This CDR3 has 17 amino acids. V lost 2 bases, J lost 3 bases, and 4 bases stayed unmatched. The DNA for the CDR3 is TGTGCCAGCAGCTTCGGCGGACTAGCGGGGGACACCGGGGAGCTGTTTTTT. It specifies CASSFGGLAGDTGELFF. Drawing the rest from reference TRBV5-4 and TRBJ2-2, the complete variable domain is ETGVTQSPTHLIKTRGQQVTLRCSSQSGHNTVSWYQQALGQGPQFIFQYYREEENGRGNFPPRFSGLQFPNYSSELNVNALELDDSALYLCASSFGGLAGDTGELFFGEGSRLTVL.

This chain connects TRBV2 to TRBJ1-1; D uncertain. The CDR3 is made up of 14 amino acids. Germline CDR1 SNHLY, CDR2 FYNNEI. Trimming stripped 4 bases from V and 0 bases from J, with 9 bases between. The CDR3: CASSALEVNTEAFF. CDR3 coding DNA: TGTGCCAGCAGTGCCCTCGAGGTGAACACTGAAGCTTTCTTT.

The CDR3 here is CASSYHQGTEAFF. CDR3 bases: TGTGCCAGCAGTTACCACCAGGGAACTGAAGCTTTCTTT. The V and J genes are TRBV6-5 and TRBJ1-1; D is possibly TRBD1 (5 bases). Trimming removed 2 bases from V and 5 bases from J, with 9 bases in between. Germline CDR1 is MNHEY and CDR2 is SVGAGI. The CDR3 extends over 13 amino acids.

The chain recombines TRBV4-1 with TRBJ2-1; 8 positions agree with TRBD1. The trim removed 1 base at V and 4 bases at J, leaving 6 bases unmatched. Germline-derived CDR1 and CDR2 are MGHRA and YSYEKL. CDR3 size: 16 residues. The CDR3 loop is CASSQASTGVYNEQFF. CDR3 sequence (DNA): TGCGCCAGCAGCCAAGCGTCGACAGGGGTTTACAATGAGCAGTTCTTC.

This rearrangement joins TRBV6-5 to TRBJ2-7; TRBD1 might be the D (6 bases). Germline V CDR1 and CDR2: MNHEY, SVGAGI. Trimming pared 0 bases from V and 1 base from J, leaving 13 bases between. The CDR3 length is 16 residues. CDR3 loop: CASSYSMSTGSYEQYF. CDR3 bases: TGTGCCAGCAGTTACTCGATGTCGACAGGATCCTACGAGCAGTACTTC.